What follows is one T cell receptor beta chain and its context. The antigen is unknown. This CDR3 spans 15 amino acids. Per the germline V gene, CDR1 is SGHAT and CDR2 is FQNNGV. The germline V and J ends were trimmed by 6 bases and 4 bases, with 15 bases remaining between them. This specimen comes from a study of STAT5B mutations in CD4+ large granular lymphocyte leukemia. Generated by immunoSEQ multiplex PCR, the TCRdb table keeps only in-frame clones and is missing some. Here the sample spans about 40,000 clones, roughly 80% being singletons. Whole-study findings and limits: Main leukemic clonotypes were patient-specific, but roughly 25% appeared at low frequency elsewhere. Higher CD4+ than CD8+ T-LGLL clonality might reflect small sample size. Patient CD4-sorted repertoires looked more clonal than healthy CD4+ repertoires, even without putative leukemic clones.

The clonotype was recovered from a human donor in good health. V gene TRBV11-2 combines with J gene TRBJ2-2; D is perhaps TRBD2 (6 bases). Sequences were obtained from CD4+ T cells from blood buffy coats. Here the CDR3 DNA reads TGTGCCAGCAGTTCAGACCTGGGGGGCACCGGGGAGCTGTTTTTT. This sequence encodes CASSSDLGGTGELFF.